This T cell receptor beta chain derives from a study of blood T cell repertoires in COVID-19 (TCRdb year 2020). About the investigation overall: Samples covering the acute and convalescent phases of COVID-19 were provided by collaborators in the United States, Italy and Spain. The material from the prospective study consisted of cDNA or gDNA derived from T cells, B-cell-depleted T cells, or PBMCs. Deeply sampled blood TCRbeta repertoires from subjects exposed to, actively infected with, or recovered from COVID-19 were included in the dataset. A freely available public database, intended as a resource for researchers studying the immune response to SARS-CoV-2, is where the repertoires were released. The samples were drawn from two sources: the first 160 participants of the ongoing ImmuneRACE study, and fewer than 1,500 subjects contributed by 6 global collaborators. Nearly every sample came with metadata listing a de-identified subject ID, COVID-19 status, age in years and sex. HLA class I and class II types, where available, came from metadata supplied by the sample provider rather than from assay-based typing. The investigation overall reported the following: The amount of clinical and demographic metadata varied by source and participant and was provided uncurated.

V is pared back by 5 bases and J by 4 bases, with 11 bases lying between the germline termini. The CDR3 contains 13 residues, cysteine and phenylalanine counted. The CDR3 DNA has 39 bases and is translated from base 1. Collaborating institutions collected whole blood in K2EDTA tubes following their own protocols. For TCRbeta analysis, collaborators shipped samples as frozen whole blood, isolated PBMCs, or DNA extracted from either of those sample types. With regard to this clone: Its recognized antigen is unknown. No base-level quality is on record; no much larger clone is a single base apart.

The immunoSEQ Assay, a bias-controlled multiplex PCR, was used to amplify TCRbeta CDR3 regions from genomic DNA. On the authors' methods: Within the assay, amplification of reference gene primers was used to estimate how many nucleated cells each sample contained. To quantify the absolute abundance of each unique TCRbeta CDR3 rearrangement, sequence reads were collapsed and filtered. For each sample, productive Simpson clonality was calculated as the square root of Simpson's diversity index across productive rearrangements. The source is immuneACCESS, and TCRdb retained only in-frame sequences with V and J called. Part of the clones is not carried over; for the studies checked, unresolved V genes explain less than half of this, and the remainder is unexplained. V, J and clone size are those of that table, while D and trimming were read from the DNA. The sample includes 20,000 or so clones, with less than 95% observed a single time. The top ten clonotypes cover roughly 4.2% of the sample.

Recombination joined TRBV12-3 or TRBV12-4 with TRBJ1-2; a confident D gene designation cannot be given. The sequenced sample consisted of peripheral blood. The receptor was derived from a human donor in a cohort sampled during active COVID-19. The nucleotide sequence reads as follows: TGTGCCAGCAGTCCTCGGGAATCCTATGGCTACACCTTC. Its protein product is CASSPRESYGYTF.